Listed below are T cell receptor beta chains from one sample, sequenced in a study of shared clonotypes between healthy human individuals. Here immunoSEQ multiplex PCR was the method, and the copy in TCRdb shows in-frame clones only, minus some. The profile covers over 2 million clones, with roughly 94% appearing a single time and roughly 1% taken by the ten largest. The sequenced sample consisted of naive CD8+ T cells sorted from blood. All receptors come from a young man in good health. CDR3s include the opening cysteine and the closing phenylalanine or tryptophan. The D gene is left open where the match is weak. Some rows have no size entry. The others give once, few or many, or a class for an expanded clone.

CDR3nt	CDR3aa	abundance	d_gene	v_gene	j_gene
TGTGCCAGCAGCTTAGCTGGCAGGGGGGACACCGGGGAGCTGTTTTTT	CASSLAGRGDTGELFF	NA	NA	TRBV7-9	TRBJ2-2
TGTGCCAGCAGTTTGGGCCCCTTACGAGGGCAGTACTTC	CASSLGPLRGQYF	NA	NA	TRBV27	TRBJ2-7
TGTGCCAGCAGCTTAGGGCATAGCGGGGGGCACTCCTACGAGCAGTACTTC	CASSLGHSGGHSYEQYF	NA	TRBD2	TRBV13	TRBJ2-7
TGTGCCAGCAGCGCTAGCGGGAGCGGGATTAATGAGCAGTTCTTC	CASSASGSGINEQFF	once	TRBD2	TRBV9	TRBJ2-1
TGCGCCAGCAGTGAGGTAGCGGGGCTAGGGGAGCAGTTCTTC	CASSEVAGLGEQFF	NA	TRBD2	TRBV10-2	TRBJ2-1
TGTGCCAGCAGCGTAGGAGGAGACTCCTACGAGCAGTACTTC	CASSVGGDSYEQYF	NA	NA	TRBV9	TRBJ2-7
TGCGCCAGCAGCCAAGAAACAGGGGCATCTAACTATGGCTACACCTTC	CASSQETGASNYGYTF	NA	TRBD1	TRBV4-1	TRBJ1-2
TGTGCCAGCAGTTTGGACAGGGTCGGGGGTGAAAAACTGTTTTTT	CASSLDRVGGEKLFF	NA	TRBD1	TRBV28	TRBJ1-4
TGTGCCAGCAATCCCGTCGGCACAGATACGCAGTATTTT	CASNPVGTDTQYF	NA	NA	TRBV27	TRBJ2-3
TGCGCCAGCAGCCATCGACTAGCGGGCCATGACAATGAGCAGTTCTTC	CASSHRLAGHDNEQFF	NA	TRBD2	TRBV4-3	TRBJ2-1
TGTGCCAGCAGTGGAACCTGGGGGGAGACCCAGTACTTC	CASSGTWGETQYF	NA	NA	TRBV25-1	TRBJ2-5
TGTGCCAGCAGCTTAGGATCAAGGGGGCGAGACACTGAAGCTTTCTTT	CASSLGSRGRDTEAFF	once	TRBD1	TRBV11-3	TRBJ1-1
TGTGCCAGCAGCTCCGGGACAAGCTACGAGCAGTACTTC	CASSSGTSYEQYF	NA	NA	TRBV11-2	TRBJ2-7
TGTGCCACCAGCAGAGATTTGGGAACAGATACGCAGTATTTT	CATSRDLGTDTQYF	NA	NA	TRBV15	TRBJ2-3
TGTGCCAGTACCTCCCGGAGCTCCTACGAGCAGTACTTC	CASTSRSSYEQYF	NA	NA	TRBV19	TRBJ2-7
TGTGCCAGCAGCCCAGCCCAACAGGGGACCCAGTACTTC	CASSPAQQGTQYF	NA	NA	TRBV14	TRBJ2-5
TGTGCCAGCAGTTTAGGCGGGATTTCCTACGAGCAGTACTTC	CASSLGGISYEQYF	once	NA	TRBV28	TRBJ2-7
TGTGCCAGCAGTTACTCGTGGGCGGGGGGGCAGTACTTC	CASSYSWAGGQYF	NA	TRBD2	TRBV6-5	TRBJ2-7
TGTGCCAGCAGCGCCTCTGGACAGGGGTTCTACGAGCAGTACTTC	CASSASGQGFYEQYF	NA	TRBD1	TRBV9	TRBJ2-7
TGTGCCACCAGCAGAGATCAAGGGGGCGAGTCCCAGCATTTT	CATSRDQGGESQHF	NA	TRBD1	TRBV15	TRBJ1-5
TGTGCCAGCAGCTCTCCGGGACTAGCGGCCTACGAGCAGTACTTC	CASSSPGLAAYEQYF	NA	TRBD2	TRBV11-2	TRBJ2-7
TGTGCCAGCAGTGAAGTGGGAGCGGGAGGACATGACAATGAGCAGTTCTTC	CASSEVGAGGHDNEQFF	NA	TRBD2	TRBV2	TRBJ2-1
TGTGCCAGCAGTGAAGCGGGAGCTAGCGGGTCCGGGACCCAGTACTTC	CASSEAGASGSGTQYF	NA	TRBD2	TRBV6-1	TRBJ2-5
TGTGCCATCAGTGAGTTTGGTTGGGCAGGGGGCTCGGTCTATGGCTACACCTTC	CAISEFGWAGGSVYGYTF	NA	TRBD1	TRBV10-3	TRBJ1-2
TGTGCCAGCAGTTACCCCCGGGACAGGGTCCAAGAGACCCAGTACTTC	CASSYPRDRVQETQYF	NA	TRBD1	TRBV6-6	TRBJ2-5
TGTGCCAGCAGCTTGGGAAATGGGGGGGCCTATGGCTACACCTTC	CASSLGNGGAYGYTF	NA	NA	TRBV5-4	TRBJ1-2
TGTGCCAGCAGCTTAACCGCAGGTTTCGACGAGCAGTACTTC	CASSLTAGFDEQYF	NA	NA	TRBV7-9	TRBJ2-7
TGCAGCGCTATGATTACAGGATACGAGCAGTACTTC	CSAMITGYEQYF	once	NA	TRBV29-1	TRBJ2-7
TGTGCCAGCAGTGAATGGCAGGGGGGTTTCTACGAGCAGTACTTC	CASSEWQGGFYEQYF	NA	NA	TRBV6-1	TRBJ2-7
TGTGCCAGTAGTATGCTAGCGGGACTGACAGATACGCAGTATTTT	CASSMLAGLTDTQYF	NA	TRBD2	TRBV19	TRBJ2-3
TGCGCCAGCAGCCAAGATCTAGGGACAGTATTGAACACTGAAGCTTTCTTT	CASSQDLGTVLNTEAFF	NA	TRBD1	TRBV4-3	TRBJ1-1
TGTGCCGCCAGAGGGAAAGATACCGGGGAGCTGTTTTTT	CAARGKDTGELFF	NA	NA	TRBV15	TRBJ2-2
TGTGCCAGCAGCTTGGGTGGGGATCAGCCCCAGCATTTT	CASSLGGDQPQHF	NA	NA	TRBV5-6	TRBJ1-5
TGTGCCAGCAGTTATACTAGCGGGGGACAGGATACGCAGTATTTT	CASSYTSGGQDTQYF	NA	TRBD2	TRBV6-6	TRBJ2-3
TGTGCCAGCCCGGACGGAGCGAACTATGGCTACACCTTC	CASPDGANYGYTF	NA	NA	TRBV7-2	TRBJ1-2
TGTGCCTGGAGCTCCCTCATGAACACTGAAGCTTTCTTT	CAWSSLMNTEAFF	NA	NA	TRBV30	TRBJ1-1
TGTGCCAGCGACGCAGGGGTGTACGGCTACACCTTC	CASDAGVYGYTF	NA	NA	TRBV25-1	TRBJ1-2
TGTGCCAGCAGTGGGGAGGGGGCCACTGAAGCTTTCTTT	CASSGEGATEAFF	NA	TRBD1	TRBV6-1	TRBJ1-1
TGTGCCAGCAGTTCCCCGAGGAGGGGGTGGGGTAGCGGCTACACCTTC	CASSSPRRGWGSGYTF	NA	NA	TRBV6-5	TRBJ1-2
TGCGCCAGCAGCTTCGAGGGGCCAGATACGCAGTATTTT	CASSFEGPDTQYF	NA	NA	TRBV5-1	TRBJ2-3
TGTGCCACCAGCAGAGAAGGACCCCTAGGTTTTGGAAACACCATATATTTT	CATSREGPLGFGNTIYF	once	NA	TRBV15	TRBJ1-3
TGTGCTAGTGGTCCAAGACAGGGTTCCTACAACTATGGCTACACCTTC	CASGPRQGSYNYGYTF	NA	TRBD1	TRBV12-5	TRBJ1-2
TGCGCCAGCAGCCAAGTAGTCCCGGGACAGATTCGCACCGGGGAGCTGTTTTTT	CASSQVVPGQIRTGELFF	NA	TRBD1	TRBV4-1	TRBJ2-2
TGTGCCAGCAGTGAGATAAAGGTTCTATGGGTAGAACAAGAGACCCAGTACTTC	CASSEIKVLWVEQETQYF	once	NA	TRBV6-1	TRBJ2-5
TGCGCCAGCAGCTTGGACGGACAGGGGAACACTGAAGCTTTCTTT	CASSLDGQGNTEAFF	NA	TRBD1	TRBV5-1	TRBJ1-1
TGCGCCAGCAGCCAAGATGATAGCACTGAAGCTTTCTTT	CASSQDDSTEAFF	NA	NA	TRBV4-3	TRBJ1-1